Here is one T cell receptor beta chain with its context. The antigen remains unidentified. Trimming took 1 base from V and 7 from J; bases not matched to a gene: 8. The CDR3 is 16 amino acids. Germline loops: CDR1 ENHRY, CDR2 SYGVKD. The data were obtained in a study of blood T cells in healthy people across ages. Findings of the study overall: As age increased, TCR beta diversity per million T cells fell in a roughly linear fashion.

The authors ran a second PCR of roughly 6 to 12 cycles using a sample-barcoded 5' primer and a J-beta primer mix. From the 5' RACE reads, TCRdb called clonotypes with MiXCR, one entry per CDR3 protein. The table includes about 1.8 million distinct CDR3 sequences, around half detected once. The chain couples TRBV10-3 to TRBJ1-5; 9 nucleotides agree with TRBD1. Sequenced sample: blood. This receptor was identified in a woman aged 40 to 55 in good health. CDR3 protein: CAISEFDRGGQQPQHF. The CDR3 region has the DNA TGTGCCATCAGTGAGTTCGACAGGGGGGGCCAGCAGCCCCAGCATTTT.